The clone carrying this T cell receptor (beta chain) was detected many times. Its antigen is not known. If no ophthalmopathy progression occurred within 18 months, Graves' hyperthyroidism was stable. It was less than 13 ml of fresh peripheral blood that supplied the PBMCs. Trimming removed 9 bases at V and 6 bases at J, with 15 bases between. Germline V gives CDR1 LNHDA, CDR2 SQIVND (reference sequence). The CDR3 runs to 13 residues. The data derive from a study of T cells in Graves' hyperthyroidism and ophthalmopathy. Study-wide findings and caveats: From stable hyperthyroidism, ophthalmopathy was separated by a 13 V-J model. Ophthalmopathy was identified by the model a median 6.5 months ahead of onset.

Authors of the study amplified TCR beta CDR3 regions from RNA transcripts. The TCR CDR3 first-round RT-PCR relied on the HTBI primer set. TCRdb re-analysed the multiplex PCR reads in MiXCR, keeping a single row per CDR3 protein. The sample holds around 690,000 distinct CDR3 sequences; approximately 15% are singletons and the top ten take roughly a sixth. This chain links TRBV19 with TRBJ1-5; D perhaps matches TRBD1 (6 bases). The TCR sequence derives from a man aged 50-60 years with Graves' hyperthyroidism. The sequenced material came from blood. In DNA, the CDR3 is TGTGCCAGCGGGTGGGGGCTAGGTCAGCCCCAGCATTTT. Its protein is CASGWGLGQPQHF.